The text below deals with one TCR beta chain. This clone was observed a single time. No antigen is known for it. Base qualities are missing; no much larger clone stands one base away. The record originates from a study of OX40 agonist ivuxolimab in advanced cancers. Study-level background: Ivuxolimab was a fully human IgG2 agonistic monoclonal antibody targeting the costimulatory receptor OX40 (CD134). Intravenous ivuxolimab was administered to patients every 2 weeks at six dose levels: 0.01, 0.1, 0.3, 1.5, 3 and 10 mg/kg. Of the approximately 54 patients in dose escalation, some 20 had hepatocellular carcinoma, some 15 had melanoma, 9 had renal cell carcinoma and 9 had head and neck cancer. In the dose-escalation cohort, roughly four fifths of patients were male, and the mean age was about 55 years, with a range of about 23 to 90. Patients were allowed to have had prior anti-PD-1, anti-PD-L1 or anti-CTLA-4 therapy, and 30% to 40% of the dose-escalation patients had been treated with checkpoint inhibitors. Partial responses occurred in three dose-escalation patients: two with cutaneous melanoma and one with hepatocellular carcinoma. Peripheral TCRbeta sequencing aimed to test whether ivuxolimab altered TCR sequence diversity and caused clonal T-cell expansion. The paper reports the monotherapy dose-escalation portion (N = 52 patients) of the phase I ivuxolimab trial. Broader findings and caveats from the paper: Low levels of normalized T-cell clonal expansion were also seen in some patients who did not respond. In the 0.1-3.0 mg/kg groups, partial responders were among the patients with the lowest normalized peripheral clonal expansion, particularly in CD8+ T cells. After ivuxolimab, more expanded clones were found on average in CD8+ T cells than in CD4+ T cells. Antigen specificity was not determined for the clonally expanded peripheral T cells. At doses from 0.1 to 3.0 mg/kg, clonal expansion was seen in both CD4+ and CD8+ blood T cells between baseline and week 6.

The trial excluded patients who had a history of autoimmune disease or who were on systemic immunosuppression. Peripheral blood for TCR sequencing was collected from all dose cohorts at baseline, on cycle 4 day 1, and on cycle 7 day 1. The samples were taken from a phase I, first-in-human, multicenter, open-label dose-escalation trial of ivuxolimab. The trial enrolled adults with locally advanced or metastatic head and neck squamous cell, hepatocellular, melanoma or renal cell carcinoma. Before TCR sequencing, CD4+ T cells and CD8+ T cells were sorted from peripheral blood as separate populations. Taken from cysteine to phenylalanine, the CDR3 has 12 residues. Only CDR3 DNA remains: 36 bases, in frame from the first base. The V end loses 4 bases and the J end loses 0 bases, and a stretch of 5 bases separates them. The germline V gene encodes CDR1 SGHDT and CDR2 YYEEEE. For sequencing of the TCRbeta CDR3 region, genomic DNA was extracted from the sorted cells. The immunoSEQ Assay was used for sequencing of TCRbeta CDR3 regions. Held by TCRdb, this immuneACCESS table contains in-frame sequences only and omits some clones. Under half of the omission traces to an unresolved V gene where checked; the cause of the rest is unknown. The sample contains about 17,000 clones, less than 90% of them found a single time. The ten largest clones add up to roughly 25% of the sample.

Recombination connected TRBV5-6 to TRBJ2-7; a confident D gene designation cannot be given. The source material was CD4+ or CD8+ T cells sorted from blood, sampled in a trial of the OX40 agonist ivuxolimab. The receptor was derived from an adult with an advanced solid tumor such as melanoma, head and neck, liver or kidney cancer. This receptor has the CDR3 CASSPGSYEQYF. The DNA is as follows: TGTGCCAGCAGCCCCGGCTCCTACGAGCAGTACTTC. The entire variable domain, with the stretches around the CDR3 drawn from the reference TRBV5-6 and TRBJ2-7 proteins, is DAGVTQSPTHLIKTRGQQVTLRCSPKSGHDTVSWYQQALGQGPQFIFQYYEEEERQRGNFPDRFSGHQFPNYSSELNVNALLLGDSALYLCASSPGSYEQYFGPGTRLTVT.